This T cell receptor (beta chain) was sequenced in a study of T cells in Graves' hyperthyroidism and ophthalmopathy. This CDR3 contains 16 residues. Trimming removed 0 bases at V and 8 bases at J, with 22 bases between. Looked up from germline, CDR1 is DFQATT and CDR2 is SNEGSKA (reference sequence). Researchers amplified the TCR beta CDR3 regions from RNA transcripts. With the HTBI primer set, the TCR CDR3 went through a first round of RT-PCR. TCRdb re-called the multiplex PCR reads with MiXCR, one entry per CDR3 protein. The sample consists of about 420,000 distinct CDR3 sequences, about 15% of them appearing once. This clonotype was found a few times.

The TCR comes from a woman younger than 35 with Graves' hyperthyroidism. Sequences were obtained from blood. The gene calls are TRBV20-1 and TRBJ1-2; tentative D call: TRBD1 (6 bases). This chain's CDR3 is CSARDSRDKRLGGYTF. Written as DNA, the CDR3 is TGCAGTGCTAGAGATTCCCGGGACAAACGTTTAGGGGGCTACACCTTC.